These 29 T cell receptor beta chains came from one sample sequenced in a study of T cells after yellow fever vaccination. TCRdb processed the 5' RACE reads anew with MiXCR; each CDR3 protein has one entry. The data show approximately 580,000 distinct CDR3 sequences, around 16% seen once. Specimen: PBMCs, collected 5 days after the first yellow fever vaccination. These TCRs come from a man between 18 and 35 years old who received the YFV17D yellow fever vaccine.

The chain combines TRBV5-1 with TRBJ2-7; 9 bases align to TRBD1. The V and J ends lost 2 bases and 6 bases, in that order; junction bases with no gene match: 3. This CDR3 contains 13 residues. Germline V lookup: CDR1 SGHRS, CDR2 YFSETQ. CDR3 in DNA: TGCGCCAGCAGCTTCGACAGGGGGACCGAGCAGTACTTC. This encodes CASSFDRGTEQYF.

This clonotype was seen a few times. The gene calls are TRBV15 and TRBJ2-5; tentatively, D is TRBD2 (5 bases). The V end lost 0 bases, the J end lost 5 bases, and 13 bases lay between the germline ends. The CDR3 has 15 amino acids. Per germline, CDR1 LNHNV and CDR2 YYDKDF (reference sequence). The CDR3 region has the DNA TGTGCCACCAGCAGAGATTCTCCGGGGTGGGAGACCCAGTACTTC. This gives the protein CATSRDSPGWETQYF.

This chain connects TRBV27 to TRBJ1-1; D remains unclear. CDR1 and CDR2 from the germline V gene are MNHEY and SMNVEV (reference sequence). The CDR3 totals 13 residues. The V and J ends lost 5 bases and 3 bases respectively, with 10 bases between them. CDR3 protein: CASSPSPDTEAFF. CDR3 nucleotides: TGTGCCAGCAGTCCATCGCCGGACACTGAAGCTTTCTTT.

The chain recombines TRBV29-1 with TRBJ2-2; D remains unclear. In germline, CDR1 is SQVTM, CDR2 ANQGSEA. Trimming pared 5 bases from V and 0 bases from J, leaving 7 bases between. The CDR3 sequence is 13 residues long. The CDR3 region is CSVIVSNTGELFF. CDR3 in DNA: TGCAGCGTTATAGTCTCGAACACCGGGGAGCTGTTTTTT.

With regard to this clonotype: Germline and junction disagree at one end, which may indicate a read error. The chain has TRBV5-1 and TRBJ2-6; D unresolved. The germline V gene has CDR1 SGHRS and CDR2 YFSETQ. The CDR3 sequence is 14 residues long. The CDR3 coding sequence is TGCGCCAGCACCTTGGAGCCTGGGGCCAACGTCCTGACTTTC. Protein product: CASTLEPGANVLTF.

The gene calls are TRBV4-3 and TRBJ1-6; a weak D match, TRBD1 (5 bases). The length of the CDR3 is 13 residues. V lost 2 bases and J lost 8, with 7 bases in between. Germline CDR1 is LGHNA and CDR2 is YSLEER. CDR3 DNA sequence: TGCGCCAGCAGCCAACAACAGGATTCACCCCTCCACTTT. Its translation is CASSQQQDSPLHF.

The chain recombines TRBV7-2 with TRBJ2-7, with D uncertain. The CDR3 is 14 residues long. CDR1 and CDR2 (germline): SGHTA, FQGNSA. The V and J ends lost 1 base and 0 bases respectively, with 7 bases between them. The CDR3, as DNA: TGTGCCAGCAGCTTAGGCGCGGTCTCCTACGAGCAGTACTTC. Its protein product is CASSLGAVSYEQYF.

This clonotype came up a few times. CDR3 protein: CATSDRRTGTDTQYF. CDR3 bases: TGTGCCACCAGTGATCGCCGTACGGGGACAGATACGCAGTATTTT. This rearrangement joins TRBV24-1 to TRBJ2-3; maybe TRBD2 (5 bases). From germline, CDR1 is KGHDR and CDR2 SFDVKD. Trimming took 3 bases from V and 3 from J, leaving 12 bases between them. The CDR3 loop spans 15 amino acids.

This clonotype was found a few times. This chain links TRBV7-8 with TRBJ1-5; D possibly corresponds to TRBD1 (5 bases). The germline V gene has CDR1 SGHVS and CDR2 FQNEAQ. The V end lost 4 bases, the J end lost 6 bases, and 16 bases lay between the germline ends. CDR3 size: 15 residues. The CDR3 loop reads CASSSGPGLSQPQHF. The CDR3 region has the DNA TGTGCCAGCAGCTCGGGGCCCGGCCTTAGTCAGCCCCAGCATTTT.

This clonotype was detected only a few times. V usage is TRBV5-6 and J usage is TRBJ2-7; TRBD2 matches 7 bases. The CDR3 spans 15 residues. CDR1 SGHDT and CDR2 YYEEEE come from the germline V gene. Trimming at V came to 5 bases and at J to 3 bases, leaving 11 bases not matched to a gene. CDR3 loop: CASRTHPRGVYEQYV. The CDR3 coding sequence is TGTGCCAGCAGAACTCACCCACGGGGGGTCTACGAGCAGTACGTC.

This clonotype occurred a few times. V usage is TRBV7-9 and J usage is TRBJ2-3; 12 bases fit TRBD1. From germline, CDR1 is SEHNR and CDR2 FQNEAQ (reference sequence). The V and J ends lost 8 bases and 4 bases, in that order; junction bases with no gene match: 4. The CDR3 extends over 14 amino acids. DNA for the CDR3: TGTGCCAGCTACGGGACAGGGGGCCCAGATACGCAGTATTTT. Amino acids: CASYGTGGPDTQYF.

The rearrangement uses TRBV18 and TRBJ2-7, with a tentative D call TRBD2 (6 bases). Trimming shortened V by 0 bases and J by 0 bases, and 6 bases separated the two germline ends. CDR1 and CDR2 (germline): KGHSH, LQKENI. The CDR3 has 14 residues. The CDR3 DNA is TGTGCCAGCTCACCACCCGGGAGCTCCTACGAGCAGTACTTC. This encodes CASSPPGSSYEQYF.

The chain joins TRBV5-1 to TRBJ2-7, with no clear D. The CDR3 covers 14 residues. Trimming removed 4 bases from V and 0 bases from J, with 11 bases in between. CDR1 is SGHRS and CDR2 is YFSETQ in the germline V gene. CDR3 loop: CASSQRPSSYEQYV. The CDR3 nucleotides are TGCGCCAGCAGCCAGAGGCCCTCCTCCTACGAGCAGTACGTC.

CDR3 bases: TGTGCCAGCAGTGGGACTAGCGGGGGGGCAGGAGATACGCAGTATTTT. This translates into CASSGTSGGAGDTQYF. The V and J genes are TRBV2 and TRBJ2-3, with 15 bases identical to TRBD2. The V gene's germline CDR1 is SNHLY and CDR2 FYNNEI. Trimming took 4 bases from V and 5 from J; bases not matched to a gene: 4. The CDR3 contains 16 residues.

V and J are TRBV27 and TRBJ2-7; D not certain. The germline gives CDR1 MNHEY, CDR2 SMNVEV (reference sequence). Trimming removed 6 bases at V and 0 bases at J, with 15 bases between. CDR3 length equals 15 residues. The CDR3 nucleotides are TGTGCCAGCAGCCTACCCGATGGTATCTCCTACGAGCAGTACGTC. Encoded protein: CASSLPDGISYEQYV.

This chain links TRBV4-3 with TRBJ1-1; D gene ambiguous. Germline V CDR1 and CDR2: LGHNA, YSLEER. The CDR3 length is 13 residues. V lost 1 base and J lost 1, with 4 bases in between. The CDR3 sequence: CASSQVANTEAFF. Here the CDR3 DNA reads TGCGCCAGCAGCCAAGTGGCGAACACTGAAGCTTTCTTT.

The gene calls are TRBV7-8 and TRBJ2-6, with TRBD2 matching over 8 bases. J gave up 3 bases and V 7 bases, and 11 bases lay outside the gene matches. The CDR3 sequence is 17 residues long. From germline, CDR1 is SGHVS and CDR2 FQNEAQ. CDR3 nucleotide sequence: TGTGCCAGCACCCCCGGGGGGGGCTTGGGTGGGGCCAACGTCCTGACTTTC. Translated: CASTPGGGLGGANVLTF.

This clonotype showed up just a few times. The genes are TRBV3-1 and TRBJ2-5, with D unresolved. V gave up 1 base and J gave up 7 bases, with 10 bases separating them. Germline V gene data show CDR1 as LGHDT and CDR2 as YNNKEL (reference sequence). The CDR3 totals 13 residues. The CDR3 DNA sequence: TGTGCCAGCAGCCAAGTGATAGACGGGACCCAGTACTTC. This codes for CASSQVIDGTQYF.

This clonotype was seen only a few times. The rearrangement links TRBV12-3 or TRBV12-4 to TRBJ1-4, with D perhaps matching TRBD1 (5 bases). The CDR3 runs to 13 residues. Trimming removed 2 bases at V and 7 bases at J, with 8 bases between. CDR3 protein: CASSLIRAEKLFF. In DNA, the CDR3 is TGTGCCAGCAGTTTAATCAGGGCTGAAAAACTGTTTTTT.

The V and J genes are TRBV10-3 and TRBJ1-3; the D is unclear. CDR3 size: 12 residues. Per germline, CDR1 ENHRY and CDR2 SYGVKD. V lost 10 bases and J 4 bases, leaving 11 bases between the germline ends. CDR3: CATQSQGNTIYF. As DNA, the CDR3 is TGTGCCACCCAGAGTCAGGGAAACACCATATATTTT.

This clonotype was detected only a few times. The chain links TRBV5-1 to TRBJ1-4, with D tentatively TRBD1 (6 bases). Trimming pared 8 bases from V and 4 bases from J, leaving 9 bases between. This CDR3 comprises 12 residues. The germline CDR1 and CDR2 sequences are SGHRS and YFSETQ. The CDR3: CASNRDNEKLFF. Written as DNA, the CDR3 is TGCGCCAGTAACAGGGATAATGAAAAACTGTTTTTT.

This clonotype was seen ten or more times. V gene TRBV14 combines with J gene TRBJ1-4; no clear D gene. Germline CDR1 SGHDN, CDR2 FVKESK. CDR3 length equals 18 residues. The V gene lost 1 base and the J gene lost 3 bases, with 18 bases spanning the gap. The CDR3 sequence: CASSQGVGKGMANEKLFF. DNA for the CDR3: TGTGCCAGCAGCCAAGGAGTTGGCAAGGGAATGGCTAATGAAAAACTGTTTTTT.

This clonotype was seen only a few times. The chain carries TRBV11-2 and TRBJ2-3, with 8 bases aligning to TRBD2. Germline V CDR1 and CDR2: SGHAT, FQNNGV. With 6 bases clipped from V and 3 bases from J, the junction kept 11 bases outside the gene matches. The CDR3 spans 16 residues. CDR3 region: CASRTPGRGRTDTQYF. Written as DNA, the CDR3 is TGTGCCAGCAGAACCCCCGGGAGGGGGAGGACAGATACGCAGTATTTT. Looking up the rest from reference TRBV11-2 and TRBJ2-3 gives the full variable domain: EAGVAQSPRYKIIEKRQSVAFWCNPISGHATLYWYQQILGQGPKLLIQFQNNGVVDDSQLPKDRFSAERLKGVDSTLKIQPAKLEDSAVYLCASRTPGRGRTDTQYFGPGTRLTVL.

The CDR3 DNA sequence: TGTGCCAGCAGCGCCTGGACAGGGCTGGGGAGCACTGAAGCTTTCTTT. Translating it yields CASSAWTGLGSTEAFF. The chain has TRBV6-2 or TRBV6-3 and TRBJ1-1; TRBD1 matches at 8 bases. With 6 bases clipped from V and 4 bases from J, the junction kept 13 bases outside the gene matches. Germline loops: CDR1 MNHEY, CDR2 SVGEGT. This CDR3 spans 16 amino acids.

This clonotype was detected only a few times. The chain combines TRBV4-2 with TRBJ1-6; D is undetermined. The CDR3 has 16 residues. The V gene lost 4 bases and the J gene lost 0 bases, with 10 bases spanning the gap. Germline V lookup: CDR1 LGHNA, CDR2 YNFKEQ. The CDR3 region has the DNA TGTGCCAGCAGCCCGGGCAGGAGCTCCTATAATTCACCCCTCCACTTT. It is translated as CASSPGRSSYNSPLHF.

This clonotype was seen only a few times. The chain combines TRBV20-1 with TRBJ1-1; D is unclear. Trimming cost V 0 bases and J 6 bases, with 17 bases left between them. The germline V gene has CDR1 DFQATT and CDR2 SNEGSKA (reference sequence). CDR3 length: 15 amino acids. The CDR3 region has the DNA TGCAGTGCTAGAGATCCATTGTCGGTTGGGTCTGAAGCTTTCTTT. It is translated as CSARDPLSVGSEAFF.

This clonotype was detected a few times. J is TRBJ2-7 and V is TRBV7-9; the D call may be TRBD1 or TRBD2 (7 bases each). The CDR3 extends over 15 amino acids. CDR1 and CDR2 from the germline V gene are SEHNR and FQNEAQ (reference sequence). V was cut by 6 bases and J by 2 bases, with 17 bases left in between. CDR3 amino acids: CASRPSSGGAYEQYF. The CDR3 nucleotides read TGTGCCAGCAGGCCGTCGTCAGGGGGGGCCTACGAGCAGTACTTC. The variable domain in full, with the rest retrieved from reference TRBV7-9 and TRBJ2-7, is DTGVSQNPRHKITKRGQNVTFRCDPISEHNRLYWYRQTLGQGPEFLTYFQNEAQLEKSRLLSDRFSAERPKGSFSTLEIQRTEQGDSAMYLCASRPSSGGAYEQYFGPGTRLTVT.

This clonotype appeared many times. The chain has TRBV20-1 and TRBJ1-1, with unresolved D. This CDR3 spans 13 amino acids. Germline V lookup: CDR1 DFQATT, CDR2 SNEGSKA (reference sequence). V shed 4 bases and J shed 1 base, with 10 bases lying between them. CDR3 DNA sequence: TGCAGTGCTATAACCCCGACGAACACTGAAGCTTTCTTT. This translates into CSAITPTNTEAFF.

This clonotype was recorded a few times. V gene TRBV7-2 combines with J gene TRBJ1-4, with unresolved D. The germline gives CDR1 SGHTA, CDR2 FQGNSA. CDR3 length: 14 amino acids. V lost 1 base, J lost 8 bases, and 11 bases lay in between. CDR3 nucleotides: TGTGCCAGCAGCTTAGACGGGGTGCAGGAAAAACTGTTTTTT. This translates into CASSLDGVQEKLFF.